The 24 T cell receptor beta chains below were found in one sample sequenced in a study of T cells in localized non-small cell lung cancer. The method was immunoSEQ multiplex PCR; TCRdb's version includes in-frame clones alone and lacks a portion of them. The data show just under 80,000 clones, 80% seen once. The sample here was peripheral blood, taken before any cancer treatment. The receptors derive from an older female donor with stage I lung adenocarcinoma.

This sequence joins TRBV27 and TRBJ1-2; D ambiguous. The germline V gene encodes CDR1 MNHEY and CDR2 SMNVEV (reference sequence). V was trimmed by 2 bases and J by 4 bases, leaving 17 bases between them. CDR3 size: 16 residues. CDR3 nucleotide sequence: TGTGCCAGCAGTTTAACCCCCAGTGTAAGGGTCTATGGCTACACCTTC. Translated: CASSLTPSVRVYGYTF.

This chain uses TRBV10-2 with TRBJ2-1; 12 nucleotides line up with TRBD2. This CDR3 comprises 15 residues. Germline V gene data show CDR1 as WSHSY and CDR2 as SAAADI. V lost 5 bases and J lost 6; bases outside the gene matches: 5. DNA of the CDR3: TGCGCCAGCAGTTTACTAGCGGGAGGCCGCAATGAGCAGTTCTTC. This translates into CASSLLAGGRNEQFF.

This clone was counted once. The chain links TRBV7-3 to TRBJ2-3; the D gene is possibly TRBD1 (6 bases). The CDR3 contains 15 residues. Germline V gives CDR1 SGHTA, CDR2 FQGTGA. V dropped 5 bases and J dropped 2 bases, with 14 bases sitting between them. CDR3: CASSLGQLTTDTQYF. In DNA, the CDR3 is TGTGCCAGCAGCCTCGGACAGCTCACCACAGATACGCAGTATTTT.

The V call is TRBV30, the J call TRBJ1-1; D call uncertain. Trimming shortened V by 0 bases and J by 2 bases, and 10 bases separated the two germline ends. Germline values: CDR1 GTSNPN, CDR2 SVGIG (reference sequence). This CDR3 comprises 14 residues. This CDR3 is CAWSVGSVNTEAFF. The CDR3 coding sequence is TGTGCCTGGAGTGTCGGCAGTGTAAACACTGAAGCTTTCTTT.

The chain joins TRBV9 to TRBJ1-3; no definite D call. V shed 0 bases and J shed 2 bases, with 9 bases lying between them. In germline, CDR1 is SGDLS, CDR2 YYNGEE. The CDR3 sequence is 15 residues long. CDR3 amino acids: CASSVDPWAGNTIYF. As DNA, the CDR3 is TGTGCCAGCAGCGTAGATCCATGGGCTGGAAACACCATATATTTT.

The chain links TRBV7-2 to TRBJ1-2; no definite D call. The germline V and J ends were trimmed by 5 bases and 6 bases, with 19 bases remaining between them. The CDR3 length is 15 residues. Germline V gives CDR1 SGHTA, CDR2 FQGNSA. The CDR3: CASSSDSVGIDGYTF. CDR3 in DNA: TGTGCCAGCAGCAGCGATTCGGTCGGAATAGATGGCTACACCTTC.

The chain joins TRBV19 to TRBJ2-2; 14 bases fit TRBD2. CDR1 is LNHDA and CDR2 is SQIVND in the germline V gene (reference sequence). With 3 bases clipped from V and 5 bases from J, the junction kept 5 bases outside the gene matches. The length of the CDR3 is 17 residues. CDR3 amino acids: CASSILRLAGGTGELFF. In nucleotides, the CDR3 is TGTGCCAGTAGTATCCTTCGACTAGCGGGGGGGACCGGGGAGCTGTTTTTT.

The genes are TRBV20-1 and TRBJ2-7; D gene uncertain. The CDR3 length is 11 residues. The V end was cut by 5 bases, the J end by 5 bases, with 10 bases between. The V gene's germline CDR1 is DFQATT and CDR2 SNEGSKA (reference sequence). CDR3 bases: TGCAGTGCTCCCGGCAGGAACGAGCAGTACTTC. Protein: CSAPGRNEQYF.

The CDR3 bases are TGTGCCAGCAGTTTAGGACCTGAGAACTATGGCTACACCTTC. It is translated as CASSLGPENYGYTF. The chain joins TRBV6-6 to TRBJ1-2, with no clear D. Germline V gene data show CDR1 as MNHNY and CDR2 as SVGAGI (reference sequence). Trimming left V 4 bases short and J 2 bases short, with 11 bases between. The CDR3 contains 14 residues.

The gene calls are TRBV2 and TRBJ1-4, with D perhaps TRBD1 (5 bases). Germline CDR1 reads SNHLY; CDR2 reads FYNNEI. Between the trimmed V and J ends, which lost 1 base and 3 bases, there was a span of 9 bases. The CDR3 totals 15 residues. CDR3 in DNA: TGTGCCAGCAGTGAAGGGGGCAGGGCTAATGAAAAACTGTTTTTT. This encodes CASSEGGRANEKLFF.

The V gene is TRBV27, the J gene TRBJ2-5; 13 bases align to TRBD2. V trimming: 6 bases; J trimming: 2 bases; junction bases outside the gene matches: 0. This CDR3 is 14 amino acids long. From germline, CDR1 is MNHEY and CDR2 SMNVEV (reference sequence). Here the CDR3 reads CASRGLAGQETQYF. The CDR3 DNA reads as TGTGCCAGCAGGGGACTAGCGGGACAAGAGACCCAGTACTTC.

This clone was seen a handful of times. The J gene is TRBJ1-4, the V gene TRBV7-9; D is ambiguous. Trimming pared 1 base from V and 7 bases from J, leaving 4 bases between. CDR3 length: 12 amino acids. Germline V gene lookup returns CDR1 SEHNR and CDR2 FQNEAQ (reference sequence). The CDR3 loop is CASSLVVEKLFF. The CDR3 DNA sequence: TGTGCCAGCAGCTTAGTGGTTGAAAAACTGTTTTTT.

Of note for this clone: One end of the junction is discordant with germline, which a read error may explain. The CDR3 loop is CASSPSGANTGELFF. CDR3 sequence (DNA): TGTGCTAGCAGCCCTAGCGGAGCTAACACCGGGGAGCTGTTTTTT. The chain links TRBV7-7 to TRBJ2-2, with 7 bases matching TRBD2. This CDR3 has 15 amino acids. CDR1 and CDR2 from the germline V gene are SSHAT and FNYEAQ (reference sequence).

The J gene is TRBJ1-6, the V gene TRBV5-6; D not certain. The CDR3 covers 15 residues. Looked up from germline, CDR1 is SGHDT and CDR2 is YYEEEE. Between the trimmed V and J ends, which lost 2 bases and 7 bases, there was a span of 13 bases. The chain's CDR3 is CASSFFGERNSPLHF. CDR3 coding DNA: TGTGCCAGCAGCTTTTTCGGGGAGAGAAATTCACCCCTCCACTTT.

This chain uses TRBV5-1 with TRBJ2-2; D tentatively fits TRBD1 or TRBD2 (6 bases each). Between the trimmed V and J ends, which lost 4 bases and 0 bases, there was a span of 10 bases. In germline, CDR1 is SGHRS, CDR2 YFSETQ. CDR3 size: 15 residues. Written as DNA, the CDR3 is TGCGCCAGCAGCCCGGGGGCCACGAACACCGGGGAGCTGTTTTTT. Translated, it gives CASSPGATNTGELFF.

The chain combines TRBV11-2 with TRBJ2-1, with a tentative D call TRBD2 (5 bases). V lost 5 bases and J lost 6, with 20 bases in between. The CDR3 has 16 amino acids. Germline CDR1 and CDR2: SGHAT and FQNNGV. DNA for the CDR3: TGTGCCAGCAGCCTCACCGCGGGCTGGCGACCCAATGAGCAGTTCTTC. The encoded protein is CASSLTAGWRPNEQFF.

The chain carries TRBV14 and TRBJ2-3; D call uncertain. Trimming pared 5 bases from V and 6 bases from J, leaving 12 bases between. In germline, CDR1 is SGHDN, CDR2 FVKESK. The CDR3 runs 13 residues. In DNA, the CDR3 is TGTGCCAGCAGCTCCTGGTCGGCGGATACGCAGTATTTT. As protein: CASSSWSADTQYF.

The V call is TRBV30, the J call TRBJ2-5, with TRBD1 identical over 11 bases. Germline trimming cut 3 bases from V and 11 bases from J; bases unmatched to any gene: 11. The CDR3 runs to 14 residues. Germline CDR1 is GTSNPN and CDR2 is SVGIG (reference sequence). The CDR3 nucleotides are TGTGCCTGGAGAATCCCGGGACAGGGGGGAGAGCAGTACTTC. It encodes CAWRIPGQGGEQYF.

CDR3 DNA: TGTGCCATTTCCCGGGGAGGACAGGGTCAGATCACTGAAGCTTTCTTT. Protein: CAISRGGQGQITEAFF. The chain carries TRBV10-3 and TRBJ1-1, with 8 bases aligning to TRBD1. Germline CDR1 ENHRY, CDR2 SYGVKD. The CDR3 is 16 amino acids. V gave up 9 bases and J gave up 4 bases; unmatched junction bases: 16.

This chain links TRBV11-2 with TRBJ1-2, with D perhaps TRBD1 (6 bases). CDR3 length: 13 residues. The germline gives CDR1 SGHAT, CDR2 FQNNGV. V was shortened by 5 bases and J by 8 bases, with 15 bases between the two germline ends. The CDR3 DNA reads TGTGCCAGCAGCAGAGGGGGGGCTGTGGGCTACACCTTC. Its translation: CASSRGGAVGYTF.

A few counts support this clone. The rearrangement links TRBV5-1 to TRBJ1-1, with D perhaps TRBD1 (5 bases). CDR1 is SGHRS, CDR2 YFSETQ, per germline. Trimming cost V 4 bases and J 4 bases, with 14 bases left between them. CDR3 length: 14 amino acids. This chain's CDR3 is CASSEGSSGTEAFF. The DNA for the CDR3 is TGCGCCAGCAGCGAGGGGTCGAGTGGCACTGAAGCTTTCTTT. Drawing the rest from reference TRBV5-1 and TRBJ1-1, the complete variable domain is KAGVTQTPRYLIKTRGQQVTLSCSPISGHRSVSWYQQTPGQGLQFLFEYFSETQRNKGNFPGRFSGRQFSNSRSEMNVSTLELGDSALYLCASSEGSSGTEAFFGQGTRLTVV.

The genes are TRBV2 and TRBJ2-4; 7 nucleotides agree with TRBD2. This CDR3 region has 16 residues. J gave up 3 bases and V 5 bases, and 10 bases lay outside the gene matches. CDR1 is SNHLY, CDR2 FYNNEI, per germline. The CDR3 bases are TGTGCCAGCAGTCGGGGTGGACTAGTTCACAAAAACATTCAGTACTTC. Its protein product is CASSRGGLVHKNIQYF.

The rearrangement joins TRBV20-1 to TRBJ2-6; no clear D gene. Germline CDR1 reads DFQATT; CDR2 reads SNEGSKA (reference sequence). V lost 2 bases and J lost 10, with 6 bases in between. This CDR3 spans 11 amino acids. CDR3 coding DNA: TGCAGTGCTAGAATTCTAAACGTCCTGACTTTC. Translated, it gives CSARILNVLTF.

The rearrangement uses TRBV19 and TRBJ2-7; no clear D gene. Near its end, the DNA agrees better with TRBJ2-5, so the J call may be wrong. The germline CDR1 and CDR2 sequences are LNHDA and SQIVND (reference sequence). The CDR3 consists of 16 residues. CDR3 DNA: TGTGCCAGTAGTCAACATCTCAGACTGGGGCAAGAGACCCAGTACTTC. Residues: CASSQHLRLGQETQYF.